This T cell receptor (beta chain) was captured by sequencing in a study of blood T cell repertoires in COVID-19. For the study at large: Sites in the United States, Italy and Spain provided acute and convalescent COVID-19 samples.

Germline assignment: CDR1 MDHEN and CDR2 SYDVKM. CDR3 length equals 15 residues. V shed 5 bases and J 7 bases; nucleotides not matched to a gene: 11. Per the original data handling: Amplified reference gene primers provided the basis for estimating nucleated cell counts. TCRdb's copy holds only in-frame clones and misses some; the assay was immunoSEQ multiplex PCR. V and J calls and clone size are as listed in that table; D and trimming were resolved from the DNA. This table has more than 200,000 clones, roughly 87% appearing once. Study members were between 18 and 89 years old and lived in 20 to 30 US regions. Cohort placement rested on clinical history that participants reported themselves.

The chain couples TRBV28 to TRBJ2-1; 7 nucleotides match TRBD1. The specimen sequenced was PBMCs or T cells enriched from blood (not recorded which). This receptor was obtained from a man between 25 and 39 years old in a cohort exposed to, infected with or recovered from COVID-19 (not recorded which). CDR3 residues: CASSTRRGGENEQFF. Written as DNA, the CDR3 is TGTGCCAGCAGTACCCGTAGAGGGGGCGAGAATGAGCAGTTCTTC.